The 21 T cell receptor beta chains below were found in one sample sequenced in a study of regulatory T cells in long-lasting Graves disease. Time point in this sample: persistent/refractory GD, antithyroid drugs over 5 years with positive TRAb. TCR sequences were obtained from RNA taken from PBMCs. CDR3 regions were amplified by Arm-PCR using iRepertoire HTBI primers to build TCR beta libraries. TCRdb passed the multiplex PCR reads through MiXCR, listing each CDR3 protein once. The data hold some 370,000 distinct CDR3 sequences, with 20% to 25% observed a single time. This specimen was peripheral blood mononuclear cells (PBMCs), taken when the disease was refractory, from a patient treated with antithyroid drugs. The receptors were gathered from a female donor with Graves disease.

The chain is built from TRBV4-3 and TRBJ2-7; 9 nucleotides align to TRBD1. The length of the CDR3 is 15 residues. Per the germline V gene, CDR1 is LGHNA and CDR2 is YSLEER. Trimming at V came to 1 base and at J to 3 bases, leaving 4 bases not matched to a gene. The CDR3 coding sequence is TGCGCCAGCAGCCAAGGGGGACAGGGTTACTACGAGCAGTACTTC. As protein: CASSQGGQGYYEQYF.

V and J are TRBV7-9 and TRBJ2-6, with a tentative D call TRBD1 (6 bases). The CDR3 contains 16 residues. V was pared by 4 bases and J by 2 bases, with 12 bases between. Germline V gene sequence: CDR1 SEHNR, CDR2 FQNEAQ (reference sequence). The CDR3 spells CASSWGTFAGANVLTF. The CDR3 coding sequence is TGTGCCAGCAGCTGGGGGACATTCGCTGGGGCCAACGTCCTGACTTTC.

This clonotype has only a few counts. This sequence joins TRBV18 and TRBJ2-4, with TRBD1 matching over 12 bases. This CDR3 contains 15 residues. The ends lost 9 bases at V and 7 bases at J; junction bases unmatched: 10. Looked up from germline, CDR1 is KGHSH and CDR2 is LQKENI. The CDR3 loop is CASLNPGQGANIQYF. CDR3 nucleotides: TGTGCCAGTCTAAACCCGGGACAGGGGGCGAACATTCAGTACTTC.

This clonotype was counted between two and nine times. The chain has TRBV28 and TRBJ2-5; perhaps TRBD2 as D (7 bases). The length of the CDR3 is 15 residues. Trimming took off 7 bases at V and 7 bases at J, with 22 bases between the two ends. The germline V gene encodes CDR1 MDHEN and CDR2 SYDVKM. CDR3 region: CASKGDGEGRRTQYF. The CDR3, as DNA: TGTGCCAGCAAGGGGGACGGGGAGGGCCGAAGGACCCAGTACTTC.

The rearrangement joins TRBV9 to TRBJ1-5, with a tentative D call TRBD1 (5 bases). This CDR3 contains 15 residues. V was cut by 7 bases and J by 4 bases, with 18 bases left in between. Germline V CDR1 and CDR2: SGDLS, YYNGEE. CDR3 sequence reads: CASSPGGVGNQPQHF. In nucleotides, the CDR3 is TGTGCCAGCTCACCTGGGGGGGTTGGGAATCAGCCCCAGCATTTT.

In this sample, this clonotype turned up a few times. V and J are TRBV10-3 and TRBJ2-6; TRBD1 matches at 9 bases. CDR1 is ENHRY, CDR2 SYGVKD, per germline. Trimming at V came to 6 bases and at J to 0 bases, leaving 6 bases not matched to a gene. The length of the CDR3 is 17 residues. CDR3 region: CAIRAGTGSSGANVLTF. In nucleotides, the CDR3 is TGTGCCATCAGAGCCGGGACAGGGAGCTCTGGGGCCAACGTCCTGACTTTC.

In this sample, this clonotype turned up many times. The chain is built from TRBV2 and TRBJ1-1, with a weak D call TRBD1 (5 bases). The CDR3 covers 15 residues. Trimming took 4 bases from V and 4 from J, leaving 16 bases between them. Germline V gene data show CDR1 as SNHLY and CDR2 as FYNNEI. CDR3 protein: CASSGSGVGVTEAFF. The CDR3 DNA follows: TGTGCCAGCAGTGGATCCGGGGTGGGGGTCACTGAAGCTTTCTTT.

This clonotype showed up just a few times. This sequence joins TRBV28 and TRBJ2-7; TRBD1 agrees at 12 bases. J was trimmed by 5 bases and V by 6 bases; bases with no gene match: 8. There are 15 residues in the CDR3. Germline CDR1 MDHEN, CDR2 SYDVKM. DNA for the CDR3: TGTGCCAGCAGAACCTCGGGACAGGGGGCCCACGAGCAGTACTTC. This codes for CASRTSGQGAHEQYF.

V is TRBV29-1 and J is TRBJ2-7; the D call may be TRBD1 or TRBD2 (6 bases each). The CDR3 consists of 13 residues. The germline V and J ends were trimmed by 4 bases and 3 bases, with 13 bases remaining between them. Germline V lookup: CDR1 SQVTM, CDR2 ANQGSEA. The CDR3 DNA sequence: TGCAGCGTTGCGGAGGGGGTGTACTACGAGCAGTACTTC. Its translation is CSVAEGVYYEQYF.

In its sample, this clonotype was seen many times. The CDR3 coding sequence is TGCGCCAGCAGCCGACAGGGGCCGCGGGTCGAGCAGTACTTC. This encodes CASSRQGPRVEQYF. The rearrangement links TRBV5-1 to TRBJ2-7, with 8 bases fitting TRBD1. The germline gives CDR1 SGHRS, CDR2 YFSETQ. V was pared by 4 bases and J by 6 bases, with 9 bases of the junction left unmatched. This CDR3 contains 14 residues.

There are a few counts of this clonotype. CDR3 DNA: TGTGCCAGCAGTGGGGGGTTCAAGGGAGGCTACACCTTC. Its translation is CASSGGFKGGYTF. The chain joins TRBV6-1 to TRBJ1-2; tentative D call: TRBD1 (5 bases). CDR1 is MNHNS, CDR2 SASEGT, per germline. V was trimmed by 4 bases and J by 8 bases, leaving 14 bases between them. CDR3 length: 13 residues.

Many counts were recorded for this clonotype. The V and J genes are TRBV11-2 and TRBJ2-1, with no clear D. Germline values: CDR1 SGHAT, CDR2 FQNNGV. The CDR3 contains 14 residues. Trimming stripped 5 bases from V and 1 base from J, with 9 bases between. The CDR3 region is CASSPDVSYNEQFF. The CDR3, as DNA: TGTGCCAGCAGCCCCGACGTGTCCTACAATGAGCAGTTCTTC.

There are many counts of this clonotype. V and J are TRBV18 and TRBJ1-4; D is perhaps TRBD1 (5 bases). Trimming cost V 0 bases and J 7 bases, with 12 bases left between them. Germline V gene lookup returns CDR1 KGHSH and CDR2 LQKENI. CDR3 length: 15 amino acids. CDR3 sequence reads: CASSPPGGDGEKLFF. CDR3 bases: TGTGCCAGCTCACCACCGGGCGGGGACGGTGAAAAACTGTTTTTT.

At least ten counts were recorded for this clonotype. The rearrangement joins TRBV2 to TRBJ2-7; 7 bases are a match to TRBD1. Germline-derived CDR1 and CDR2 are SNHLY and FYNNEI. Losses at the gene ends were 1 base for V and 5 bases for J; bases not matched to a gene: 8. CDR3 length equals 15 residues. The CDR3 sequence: CASSEGGQRLDEQYF. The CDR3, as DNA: TGTGCCAGCAGTGAAGGGGGACAGCGGCTCGACGAGCAGTACTTC. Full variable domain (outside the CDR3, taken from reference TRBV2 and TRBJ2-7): EPEVTQTPSHQVTQMGQEVILRCVPISNHLYFYWYRQILGQKVEFLVSFYNNEISEKSEIFDDQFSVERPDGSNFTLKIRSTKLEDSAMYFCASSEGGQRLDEQYFGPGTRLTVT.

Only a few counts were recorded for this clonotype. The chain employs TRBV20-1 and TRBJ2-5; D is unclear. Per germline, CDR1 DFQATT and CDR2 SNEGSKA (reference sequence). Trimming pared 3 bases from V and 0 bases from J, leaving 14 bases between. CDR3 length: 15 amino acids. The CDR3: CSAREPGSYQETQYF. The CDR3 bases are TGCAGTGCTAGGGAGCCCGGCAGCTACCAAGAGACCCAGTACTTC.

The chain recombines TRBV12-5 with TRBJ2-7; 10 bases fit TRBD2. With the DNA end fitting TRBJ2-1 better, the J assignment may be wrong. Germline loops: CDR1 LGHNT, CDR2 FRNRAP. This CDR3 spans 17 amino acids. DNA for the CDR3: TGTGCTAGTGGTTTCGCCCGGACTAGCGGCTCCTACAATGAGCAGTTCTTC. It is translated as CASGFARTSGSYNEQFF.

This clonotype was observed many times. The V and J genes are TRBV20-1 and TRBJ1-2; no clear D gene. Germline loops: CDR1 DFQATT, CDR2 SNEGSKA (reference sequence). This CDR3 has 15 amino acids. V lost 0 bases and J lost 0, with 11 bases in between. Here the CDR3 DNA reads TGCAGTGCTAGAGATCAATCCTTGCCTAACTATGGCTACACCTTC. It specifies CSARDQSLPNYGYTF.

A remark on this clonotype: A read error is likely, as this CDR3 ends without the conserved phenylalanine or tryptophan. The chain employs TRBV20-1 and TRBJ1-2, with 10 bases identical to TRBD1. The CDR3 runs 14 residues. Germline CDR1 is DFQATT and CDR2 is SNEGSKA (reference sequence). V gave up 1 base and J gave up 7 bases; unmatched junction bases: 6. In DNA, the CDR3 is TGCAGTGCTAGAGGGACAGGGGGGACGAGTGGCTACACCTAC. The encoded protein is CSARGTGGTSGYTY.

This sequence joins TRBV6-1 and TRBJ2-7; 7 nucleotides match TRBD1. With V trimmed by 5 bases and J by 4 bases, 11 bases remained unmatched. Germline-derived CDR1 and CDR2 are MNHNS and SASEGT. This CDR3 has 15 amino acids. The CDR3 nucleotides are TGTGCCAGCAGTCAACAGGGGATTGGACTTTACGAGCAGTACTTC. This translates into CASSQQGIGLYEQYF.

The CDR3 loop is CATSRDVFGPGQGISTEAFF. The CDR3 region has the DNA TGTGCCACCAGCAGAGATGTTTTTGGGCCGGGACAGGGAATTAGCACTGAAGCTTTCTTT. The V call is TRBV15, the J call TRBJ1-1, with TRBD1 matching 9 bases. V trimming: 0 bases; J trimming: 4 bases; junction bases outside the gene matches: 18. Germline V gene sequence: CDR1 LNHNV, CDR2 YYDKDF (reference sequence). This CDR3 spans 20 amino acids.

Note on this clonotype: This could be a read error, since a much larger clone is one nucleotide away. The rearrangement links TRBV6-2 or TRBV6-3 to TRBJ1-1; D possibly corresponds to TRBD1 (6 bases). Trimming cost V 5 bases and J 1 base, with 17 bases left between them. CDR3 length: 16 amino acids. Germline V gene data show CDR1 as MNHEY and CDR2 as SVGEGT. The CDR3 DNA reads TGTGCCAGCAGTGGGGTAGGGGGGCCAACGAACACTGAAGCTTTCTTT. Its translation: CASSGVGGPTNTEAFF.